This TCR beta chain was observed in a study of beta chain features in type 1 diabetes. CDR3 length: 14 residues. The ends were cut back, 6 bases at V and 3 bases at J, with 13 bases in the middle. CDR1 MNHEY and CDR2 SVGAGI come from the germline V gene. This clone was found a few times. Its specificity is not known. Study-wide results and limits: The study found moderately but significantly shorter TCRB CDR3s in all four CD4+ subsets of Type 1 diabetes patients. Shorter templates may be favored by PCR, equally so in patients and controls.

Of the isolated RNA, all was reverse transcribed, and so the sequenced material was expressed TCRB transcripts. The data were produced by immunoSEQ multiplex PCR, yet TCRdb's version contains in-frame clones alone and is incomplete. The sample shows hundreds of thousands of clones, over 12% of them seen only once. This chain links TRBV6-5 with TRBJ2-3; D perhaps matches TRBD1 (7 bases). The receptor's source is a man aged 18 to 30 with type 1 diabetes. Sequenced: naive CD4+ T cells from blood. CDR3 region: CASRGRGATDTQYF. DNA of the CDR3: TGTGCCAGCAGGGGCAGGGGGGCGACAGATACGCAGTATTTT.